The 8 T cell receptor beta chains listed next were all sequenced from one sample in a study of T cell responses to AZD1222 COVID-19 vaccine (dated by TCRdb to the early 2020s). In the paper's terms, the time point label means: about 28 days (+/-7) after the second vaccine dose. Library preparation was by the immunoSEQ multiplex PCR assay. What TCRdb holds here is the immuneACCESS table cut down to in-frame rearrangements. Part of the clones is not present; checked against another copy, under half of the missing clones reflect an unresolved V gene, and the others are unexplained. The sample table records around 150,000 clones; approximately 92% of these occur just once. The biggest ten clones account for 6.5% to 8.5% of the sample. The sequencing used peripheral blood, collected 28 days after the second AZD1222 dose. These receptors were obtained from an adult who received the AZD1222 COVID-19 vaccine.

The chain uses TRBV5-1 and TRBJ2-7; 9 bases align to TRBD1. J gave up 4 bases and V 0 bases, and 8 bases lay outside the gene matches. This CDR3 spans 16 amino acids. Germline values: CDR1 SGHRS, CDR2 YFSETQ. CDR3 protein: CASSLGITGGLYEQYF. CDR3 bases: TGCGCCAGCAGCTTGGGAATAACAGGGGGCTTATACGAGCAGTACTTC. Variable domain in full (rest from reference TRBV5-1 and TRBJ2-7): KAGVTQTPRYLIKTRGQQVTLSCSPISGHRSVSWYQQTPGQGLQFLFEYFSETQRNKGNFPGRFSGRQFSNSRSEMNVSTLELGDSALYLCASSLGITGGLYEQYFGPGTRLTVT.

J is TRBJ1-1 and V is TRBV30; no clear D. Trimming removed 0 bases from V and 3 bases from J, with 8 bases in between. CDR3 length: 13 amino acids. In germline, CDR1 is GTSNPN, CDR2 SVGIG (reference sequence). Here the CDR3 DNA reads TGTGCCTGGAGTGTACGTGGGGACACTGAAGCTTTCTTT. This codes for CAWSVRGDTEAFF. The full variable domain, completed using reference TRBV30 and TRBJ1-1, is SQTIHQWPATLVQPVGSPLSLECTVEGTSNPNLYWYRQAAGRGLQLLFYSVGIGQISSEVPQNLSASRPQDRQFILSSKKLLLSDSGFYLCAWSVRGDTEAFFGQGTRLTVV.

The J gene is TRBJ1-5, the V gene TRBV30; perhaps TRBD1 as D (5 bases). CDR1 and CDR2 from the germline V gene are GTSNPN and SVGIG (reference sequence). Deletions cut 2 bases from V and 5 bases from J, with 10 bases between. The CDR3 runs 13 residues. As DNA, the CDR3 is TGTGCCTGGAGTTTGAGCAGGGATCAGCCCCAGCATTTT. It yields the protein CAWSLSRDQPQHF.

The V and J genes are TRBV7-9 and TRBJ2-3, with 11 bases aligning to TRBD2. CDR3 size: 15 residues. V trimming: 3 bases; J trimming: 5 bases; junction bases outside the gene matches: 4. The germline CDR1 and CDR2 sequences are SEHNR and FQNEAQ (reference sequence). The CDR3 nucleotides are TGTGCCAGCAGCTTGCTAGCGGGGGGAGGAGATACGCAGTATTTT. This encodes CASSLLAGGGDTQYF.

The genes are TRBV2 and TRBJ1-4, with 7 bases lining up with TRBD1. Germline V CDR1 and CDR2: SNHLY, FYNNEI. This CDR3 has 14 residues. The junction had 5 bases not matched to a gene; V was cut back by 6 bases and J by 4 bases. The DNA of the CDR3 is TGTGCCAGCAGCCGGGGACAGCTTAATGAAAAACTGTTTTTT. Amino acid sequence: CASSRGQLNEKLFF. The full variable domain, with the rest looked up from reference TRBV2 and TRBJ1-4, is EPEVTQTPSHQVTQMGQEVILRCVPISNHLYFYWYRQILGQKVEFLVSFYNNEISEKSEIFDDQFSVERPDGSNFTLKIRSTKLEDSAMYFCASSRGQLNEKLFFGSGTQLSVL.

The genes are TRBV7-2 and TRBJ2-2, with D possibly matching TRBD1 (6 bases). This CDR3 is 14 amino acids long. Germline V gives CDR1 SGHTA, CDR2 FQGNSA. V lost 10 bases and J 8 bases, leaving 20 bases between the germline ends. CDR3: CATTRERQVGELFF. The DNA for the CDR3 is TGTGCCACCACACGAGAGAGACAGGTTGGGGAGCTGTTTTTT. Variable domain in full (rest from reference TRBV7-2 and TRBJ2-2): GAGVSQSPSNKVTEKGKDVELRCDPISGHTALYWYRQSLGQGLEFLIYFQGNSAPDKSGLPSDRFSAERTGGSVSTLTIQRTQQEDSAVYLCATTRERQVGELFFGEGSRLTVL.

The chain carries TRBV5-6 and TRBJ1-2; 9 nucleotides line up with TRBD1. Germline values: CDR1 SGHDT, CDR2 YYEEEE. The CDR3 runs 16 residues. The V segment lost 3 bases and the J segment 6 bases; nucleotides outside the gene matches: 12. DNA of the CDR3: TGTGCCAGCAGCTCGGATCGACAGGGGGGACTTGATGGCTACACCTTC. It specifies CASSSDRQGGLDGYTF. Complete variable domain (other parts from reference TRBV5-6 and TRBJ1-2): DAGVTQSPTHLIKTRGQQVTLRCSPKSGHDTVSWYQQALGQGPQFIFQYYEEEERQRGNFPDRFSGHQFPNYSSELNVNALLLGDSALYLCASSSDRQGGLDGYTFGSGTRLTVV.

The J gene is TRBJ1-5, the V gene TRBV6-5; 9 bases align to TRBD1. With 6 bases clipped from V and 9 bases from J, the junction kept 9 bases outside the gene matches. CDR1 MNHEY and CDR2 SVGAGI come from the germline V gene. The CDR3 is 14 amino acids. CDR3: CASSERTGVAPQHF. The CDR3 nucleotides are TGTGCCAGCAGCGAGCGGACAGGGGTTGCGCCCCAGCATTTT.